This TCR beta chain was recorded in a study of T cells in Graves' hyperthyroidism and ophthalmopathy. Study-level findings and limits: For ophthalmopathy, model prediction preceded onset by a median roughly 6.3 months.

RNA transcripts were the template for amplifying TCR beta CDR3 regions. Initially, a first-round RT-PCR of the TCR CDR3 employed the HTBI primer set. TCRdb reprocessed the multiplex PCR reads with MiXCR, giving one entry per CDR3 protein. Of about 270,000 distinct CDR3 sequences listed, almost 25% were seen once; the top ten hold roughly 35%. This CDR3 contains 15 residues. The V gene's germline CDR1 is SNHLY and CDR2 FYNNEI. After removal of 6 bases from V and 1 base from J, the junction contained 1 base not matched to a gene. This clonotype was recorded at least ten times. Antigen unknown. Given a much more abundant clone one base away, this may be a read error. Orbital computed tomography, thyroid ultrasound, serum thyroxine and TRAb, and clinical symptoms together informed the diagnoses.

The genes are TRBV2 and TRBJ2-2; 11 bases fit TRBD2. Sequencing was performed on blood. The clonotype was recovered from a woman aged 40 to 49 with Graves' ophthalmopathy. CDR3 in DNA: TGTGCCAGCAGAGGGACTAGCGGGAACACCGGGGAGCTGTTTTTT. This codes for CASRGTSGNTGELFF.